The 26 T cell receptor beta chains below come from one sample, sequenced in a study of blood T cell repertoires in COVID-19. The protocol was immunoSEQ multiplex PCR, while the TCRdb copy is restricted to in-frame clones and leaves out a portion. This sample has some 200,000 clones, with under 90% found just once. The sequenced sample consisted of PBMCs or T cells enriched from blood (not recorded which). These receptors were obtained from a woman in her 50s who had been exposed to COVID-19.

This clone showed up just a few times. The genes are TRBV6-5 and TRBJ1-1; D may be TRBD1 (5 bases). The CDR3 spans 14 residues. V gave up 8 bases and J gave up 0 bases, with 13 bases separating them. Germline values: CDR1 MNHEY, CDR2 SVGAGI. CDR3 sequence reads: CASVQGSLNTEAFF. In DNA, the CDR3 is TGTGCCAGCGTGCAGGGTTCTTTGAACACTGAAGCTTTCTTT.

The CDR3 coding sequence is TGTGCCACTCTCCCACGGCGGGGGGGCGGCTACACCTTC. Amino acids: CATLPRRGGGYTF. This chain connects TRBV27 to TRBJ1-2; D may be TRBD1 (6 bases). Trimming took off 10 bases at V and 8 bases at J, with 20 bases between the two ends. CDR3 length: 13 amino acids. From germline, CDR1 is MNHEY and CDR2 SMNVEV (reference sequence).

The V gene is TRBV10-3, the J gene TRBJ2-5; 15 bases line up with TRBD2. This CDR3 contains 15 residues. V dropped 10 bases and J dropped 4; count of bases not matched to a gene: 7. CDR1 and CDR2 (germline): ENHRY, SYGVKD. The CDR3: CATRTSGGAGETQYF. As DNA, the CDR3 is TGTGCCACCCGGACTAGCGGGGGGGCAGGAGAGACCCAGTACTTC.

Points on this clone: This may arise from a read error, as a much more abundant clone is one base away. This specimen includes other DNA sequences encoding the same CDR3. This chain links TRBV7-3 with TRBJ1-1; the D gene is possibly TRBD1 (6 bases). Trimming pared 6 bases from V and 1 base from J, leaving 9 bases between. Per the germline V gene, CDR1 is SGHTA and CDR2 is FQGTGA. This CDR3 is 13 amino acids long. The CDR3 sequence is CASSPTGNTEAFF. CDR3 nucleotides: TGTGCCAGCAGTCCGACAGGGAACACTGAAGCTTTCTTT.

This chain uses TRBV3-1 (or the pseudogene TRBV3-2) with TRBJ2-5; 8 nucleotides line up with TRBD1. Germline V gene lookup returns CDR1 LGHDT and CDR2 YNNKEL (reference sequence). V lost 2 bases and J lost 5; bases outside the gene matches: 7. This CDR3 has 15 amino acids. CDR3 sequence (DNA): TGTGCCAGCAGCCAATACGGACAGGGCGGTGAGACCCAGTACTTC. Protein product: CASSQYGQGGETQYF.

V and J are TRBV6-1 and TRBJ2-1; D possibly corresponds to TRBD1 (6 bases). V shed 2 bases and J shed 4 bases, with 12 bases lying between them. The CDR3 has 15 amino acids. Per germline, CDR1 MNHNS and CDR2 SASEGT. The CDR3 loop reads CASSEFGGGYNEQFF. In nucleotides, the CDR3 is TGTGCCAGCAGTGAATTTGGGGGCGGGTACAATGAGCAGTTCTTC.

The chain carries TRBV5-1 and TRBJ2-5; 7 nucleotides align to TRBD1. This CDR3 has 15 amino acids. The ends lost 0 bases at V and 2 bases at J; junction bases unmatched: 4. CDR1 and CDR2 (germline): SGHRS, YFSETQ. CDR3 sequence (DNA): TGCGCCAGCAGCTTGGGGGCGACAGGGCAAGAGACCCAGTACTTC. Translating it yields CASSLGATGQETQYF.

The V call is TRBV10-3, the J call TRBJ2-5; TRBD2 matches 7 bases. CDR3 size: 15 residues. Per the germline V gene, CDR1 is ENHRY and CDR2 is SYGVKD. Unmatched junction bases numbered 10, after V lost 5 bases and J lost 4 bases. CDR3 coding DNA: TGTGCCATCAGTTCAAGCGGGGCGGACCGAGAGACCCAGTACTTC. Amino acids: CAISSSGADRETQYF.

The chain couples TRBV28 to TRBJ1-1; D may be TRBD1 (5 bases). The CDR3 is made up of 13 amino acids. Trimming pared 2 bases from V and 8 bases from J, leaving 12 bases between. The germline V gene encodes CDR1 MDHEN and CDR2 SYDVKM. CDR3 nucleotide sequence: TGTGCCAGCAGTTTAGGGGGGGGAGTGGAAGCTTTCTTT. This encodes CASSLGGGVEAFF.

The chain links TRBV13 to TRBJ1-1; D is ambiguous. This CDR3 comprises 13 residues. The germline gives CDR1 PRHDT, CDR2 FYEKMQ (reference sequence). Trimming removed 3 bases at V and 2 bases at J, with 7 bases between. The CDR3 sequence is CASSLGGNTEAFF. The CDR3, as DNA: TGTGCCAGCAGCTTGGGAGGAAACACTGAAGCTTTCTTT.

V gene TRBV28 combines with J gene TRBJ2-7; a weak D match, TRBD2 (7 bases). The germline V and J ends were trimmed by 5 bases and 7 bases, with 15 bases remaining between them. This CDR3 region has 13 residues. Germline loops: CDR1 MDHEN, CDR2 SYDVKM. CDR3 amino acids: CASSDSGGREQYF. As DNA, the CDR3 is TGTGCCAGCAGTGACTCCGGGGGGCGGGAGCAGTACTTC.

In the case of this clone: One end of the junction is discordant with germline, which a read error may explain. The rearrangement links TRBV12-3 or TRBV12-4 to TRBJ2-3; no reliable D call. There are 12 residues in the CDR3. The CDR3 DNA reads as TGTGCCAGCAGGTTAGAGAGAGATACGCAGTATTTT. Protein sequence: CASRLERDTQYF.

The rearrangement uses TRBV6-5 and TRBJ2-7; perhaps TRBD2 as D (6 bases). The CDR3 runs 13 residues. Between the trimmed V and J ends, which lost 4 bases and 3 bases, there was a span of 10 bases. Germline V gives CDR1 MNHEY, CDR2 SVGAGI. The CDR3 nucleotides are TGTGCCAGCAGTTCCATGGAGGGCTACGAGCAGTACTTC. The encoded protein is CASSSMEGYEQYF.

The chain combines TRBV24-1 with TRBJ2-3; 7 bases map to TRBD1. Germline CDR1 KGHDR, CDR2 SFDVKD. The CDR3 runs 15 residues. Trimming at V came to 6 bases and at J to 1 base, leaving 6 bases not matched to a gene. The CDR3 sequence is CATSLRQGGTDTQYF. CDR3 DNA sequence: TGTGCCACCAGTCTAAGACAGGGCGGCACAGATACGCAGTATTTT.

The rearrangement uses TRBV24-1 and TRBJ1-5; 7 bases map to TRBD1. The CDR3 loop spans 15 amino acids. Unmatched junction bases numbered 11, after V lost 3 bases and J lost 10 bases. The germline CDR1 and CDR2 sequences are KGHDR and SFDVKD. The CDR3 nucleotides read TGTGCCACCAGTGATGCGATTGCAGGGGGGAGACCCCAGCATTTT. Translating it yields CATSDAIAGGRPQHF.

The V gene is TRBV3-1 (or the pseudogene TRBV3-2), the J gene TRBJ2-2; 9 nucleotides line up with TRBD1. The ends lost 4 bases at V and 6 bases at J; junction bases unmatched: 12. Looked up from germline, CDR1 is LGHDT and CDR2 is YNNKEL (reference sequence). There are 17 residues in the CDR3. CDR3 region: CASSPLWTGDQSGELFF. Here the CDR3 DNA reads TGTGCCAGCAGCCCCCTCTGGACAGGGGATCAATCCGGGGAGCTGTTTTTT.

The chain has TRBV28 and TRBJ1-2, with 9 bases identical to TRBD1. The CDR3 is 14 residues long. Germline CDR1 MDHEN, CDR2 SYDVKM. Trimming at V came to 5 bases and at J to 4 bases, leaving 5 bases not matched to a gene. The DNA for the CDR3 is TGTGCCAGCAGTACAGGGGGCGCGATCTATGGCTACACCTTC. This gives the protein CASSTGGAIYGYTF.

The chain recombines TRBV5-1 with TRBJ1-3; D ambiguous. This CDR3 spans 16 amino acids. Germline CDR1 reads SGHRS; CDR2 reads YFSETQ. Trimming stripped 4 bases from V and 8 bases from J, with 22 bases between. In DNA form, the CDR3 reads TGCGCCAGCAGCCCGGACGGCAGCGGCCTAGGCTACACCATATATTTT. The encoded protein is CASSPDGSGLGYTIYF. The complete variable domain, with remaining parts taken from reference TRBV5-1 and TRBJ1-3, reads KAGVTQTPRYLIKTRGQQVTLSCSPISGHRSVSWYQQTPGQGLQFLFEYFSETQRNKGNFPGRFSGRQFSNSRSEMNVSTLELGDSALYLCASSPDGSGLGYTIYFGEGSWLTVV.

There are a few counts of this clone. V usage is TRBV7-2 and J usage is TRBJ2-7; TRBD1 matches at 10 bases. Looked up from germline, CDR1 is SGHTA and CDR2 is FQGNSA. The trim removed 8 bases at V and 4 bases at J, leaving 5 bases unmatched. The CDR3 is made up of 13 amino acids. The CDR3 region is CASGRDRGYEQYF. The CDR3 nucleotides are TGTGCCAGCGGCCGGGACAGGGGATACGAGCAGTACTTC.

The J gene is TRBJ2-1, the V gene TRBV5-5, with a weak D call TRBD2 (6 bases). CDR1 and CDR2 (germline): SGHKS, YYEKEE (reference sequence). CDR3 length: 17 residues. V gave up 3 bases and J gave up 0 bases, with 16 bases separating them. CDR3 in amino acids: CASSSGEVPSSYNEQFF. For the CDR3, the DNA is TGTGCCAGCAGCTCCGGGGAGGTCCCCAGCTCCTACAATGAGCAGTTCTTC.

This chain links TRBV7-2 with TRBJ2-3; TRBD2 is a possible D gene (5 bases). Per germline, CDR1 SGHTA and CDR2 FQGNSA. This CDR3 comprises 15 residues. Trimming took off 6 bases at V and 1 base at J, with 14 bases between the two ends. This CDR3 reads CASREGRVGTDTQYF. CDR3 DNA sequence: TGTGCCAGCAGAGAGGGCCGGGTTGGCACAGATACGCAGTATTTT.

The J gene is TRBJ2-7, the V gene TRBV5-4; 7 bases line up with TRBD2. This CDR3 comprises 14 residues. The V gene end was trimmed by 4 bases and the J gene end by 4 bases; junction bases not matched to a gene: 8. Germline assignment: CDR1 SGHNT and CDR2 YYREEE (reference sequence). For the CDR3, the DNA is TGTGCCAGCAGCGCGGCTAGCGGCGGGTACGAGCAGTACTTC. As protein: CASSAASGGYEQYF.

This clone was counted a few times. V usage is TRBV19 and J usage is TRBJ1-1; TRBD1 is a possible D gene (5 bases). The CDR3 covers 14 residues. Germline values: CDR1 LNHDA, CDR2 SQIVND (reference sequence). The V gene lost 6 bases and the J gene lost 2 bases, with 13 bases spanning the gap. The CDR3 DNA reads as TGTGCCAGTAGACCCCCGACAGAAAACACTGAAGCTTTCTTT. Protein sequence: CASRPPTENTEAFF.

The CDR3 nucleotides read TGCGCCAGCAGCTTGGCCCCAGGGGTATACGAGCAGTACTTC. This codes for CASSLAPGVYEQYF. The chain links TRBV5-1 to TRBJ2-7; a weak D match, TRBD1 (6 bases). CDR3 size: 14 residues. V gave up 0 bases and J gave up 4 bases, with 11 bases separating them. Germline V gives CDR1 SGHRS, CDR2 YFSETQ.

The V gene is TRBV3-1 (or the pseudogene TRBV3-2), the J gene TRBJ2-5; 12 positions match TRBD2. Germline V gives CDR1 LGHDT, CDR2 YNNKEL (reference sequence). The CDR3 has 16 residues. V gave up 0 bases and J gave up 7 bases; unmatched junction bases: 6. The CDR3 DNA sequence: TGTGCCAGCAGCCAAGATCGACTAGCGGGGGTCGGGACCCAGTACTTC. Encoded protein: CASSQDRLAGVGTQYF.

DNA for the CDR3: TGTGCCATCAGCGGCTGGACAGGGAGTAACACCGGGGAGCTGTTTTTT. Protein: CAISGWTGSNTGELFF. This sequence joins TRBV10-3 and TRBJ2-2, with 8 bases identical to TRBD1. J lost 2 bases, V lost 6 bases, and 8 bases had no gene match. CDR3 length: 16 residues. Per germline, CDR1 ENHRY and CDR2 SYGVKD.